The sample holds many counts of the clone carrying this T cell receptor (beta chain). This sample is drawn from a study of early T cells in non-severe SARS-CoV-2 infection. The germline CDR1 and CDR2 sequences are SGHTA and FQGTGA. Trimming cost V 4 bases and J 6 bases, with 9 bases left between them. CDR3 length: 13 amino acids. Unique molecular identifier tags were affixed to discrete cDNA molecules. TCRdb processed the 5' RACE reads anew with MiXCR; each CDR3 protein has one entry. Among approximately 120,000 distinct CDR3 sequences listed, more than 13% were seen once. The genes are TRBV7-3 and TRBJ2-2, with D possibly matching TRBD1 (5 bases). This TCR was recovered from an adult who was a healthcare worker with PCR-confirmed SARS-CoV-2 infection or an uninfected control (not recorded which). Specimen: whole blood. The CDR3: CASSSQGSGELFF. The CDR3 bases are TGTGCCAGCAGCTCCCAGGGTTCCGGGGAGCTGTTTTTT. The entire variable domain, with the rest obtained from reference TRBV7-3 and TRBJ2-2, is as follows: GAGVSQTPSNKVTEKGKYVELRCDPISGHTALYWYRQSLGQGPEFLIYFQGTGAADDSGLPNDRFFAVRPEGSVSTLKIQRTERGDSAVYLCASSSQGSGELFFGEGSRLTVL.